A single TCR beta chain is shown here with its context. Its target is not known. TCRdb's table, derived via immunoSEQ multiplex PCR, lists solely in-frame clones and lacks some. The sample gives 20,000 to 25,000 clones, 65% to 80% of which show up once; roughly 9% is in the top ten. This record comes from a study of OX40 agonist ivuxolimab in advanced cancers. Overall study results and limits: Certain nonresponders additionally had low normalized T-cell clonal expansion. Those patients achieving a partial response at 0.1-3.0 mg/kg showed among the lowest clonal expansion.

Autoimmune disease history or systemic immunosuppression led to patient exclusion. Sampling of blood occurred at baseline, cycle 4 day 1, and cycle 7 day 1. The clonotype originates from an adult with an advanced solid tumor such as melanoma, head and neck, liver or kidney cancer. Sequencing was performed on CD4+ or CD8+ T cells sorted from blood, taken in a trial of the OX40 agonist ivuxolimab.

DNA for the CDR3: TGTGCCAGCAGCGGGAAGGGCAACACTGAAGCTTTCTTT. It is translated as CASSGKGNTEAFF. The chain employs TRBV7-2 and TRBJ1-1; D not resolved. The CDR3 runs to 13 residues. Germline CDR1 is SGHTA and CDR2 is FQGNSA. V dropped 5 bases and J dropped 2 bases, with 9 bases sitting between them.